A single sample is the source of the 2 T cell receptor beta chains below, sequenced in a study of identical twins. TCRdb processed the 5' RACE reads anew with MiXCR; each CDR3 protein has one entry. The top ten clones hold 0.27% of a sample with some 1,600,000 distinct CDR3 sequences, about 30% of them seen once. The sample was cord blood. These receptor sequences come from a newborn girl in good health.

This clonotype was seen ten or more times. The gene calls are TRBV4-2 and TRBJ2-3; TRBD2 matches 13 bases. Trimming removed 6 bases from V and 0 bases from J; junction bases left unmatched: 6. The CDR3 is made up of 17 amino acids. Germline CDR1 and CDR2: LGHNA and YNFKEQ. This CDR3 reads CASSPGLAGASTDTQYF. The DNA of the CDR3 is TGTGCCAGCAGTCCTGGACTAGCGGGGGCTAGCACAGATACGCAGTATTTT.

This chain links TRBV30 with TRBJ1-2; the D is unclear. The V end was cut by 4 bases, the J end by 6 bases, with 15 bases between. Germline CDR1 and CDR2: GTSNPN and SVGIG (reference sequence). The CDR3 has 13 residues. In nucleotides, the CDR3 is TGTGCCTGGATGGACCGCTGGGTTGATGGCTACACCTTC. Its protein is CAWMDRWVDGYTF.